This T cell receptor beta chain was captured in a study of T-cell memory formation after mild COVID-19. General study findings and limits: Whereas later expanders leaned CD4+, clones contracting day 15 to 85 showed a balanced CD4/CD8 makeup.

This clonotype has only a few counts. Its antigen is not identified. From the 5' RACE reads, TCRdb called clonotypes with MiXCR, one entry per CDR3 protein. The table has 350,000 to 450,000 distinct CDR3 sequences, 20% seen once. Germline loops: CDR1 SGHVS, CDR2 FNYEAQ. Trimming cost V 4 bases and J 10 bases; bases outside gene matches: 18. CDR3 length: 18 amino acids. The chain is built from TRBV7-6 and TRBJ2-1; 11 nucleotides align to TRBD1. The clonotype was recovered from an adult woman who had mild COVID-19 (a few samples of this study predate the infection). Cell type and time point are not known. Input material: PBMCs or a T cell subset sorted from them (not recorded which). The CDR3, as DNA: TGTGCCAGCAGCTCGCGAGACCTAGGACAGGGGGCCGTTAACGAGCAGTTCTTC. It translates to CASSSRDLGQGAVNEQFF.